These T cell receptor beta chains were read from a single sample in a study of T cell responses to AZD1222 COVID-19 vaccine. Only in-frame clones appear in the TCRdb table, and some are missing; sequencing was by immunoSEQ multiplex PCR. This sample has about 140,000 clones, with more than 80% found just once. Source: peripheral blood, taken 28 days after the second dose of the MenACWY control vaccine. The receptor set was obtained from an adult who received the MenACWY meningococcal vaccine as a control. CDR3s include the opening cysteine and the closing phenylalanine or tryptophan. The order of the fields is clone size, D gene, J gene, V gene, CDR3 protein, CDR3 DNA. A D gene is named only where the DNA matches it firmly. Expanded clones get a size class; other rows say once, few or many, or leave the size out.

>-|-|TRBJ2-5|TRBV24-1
CATSDLQSRDGETQYF
TGTGCCACCAGTGATTTGCAAAGCAGGGATGGAGAGACCCAGTACTTC
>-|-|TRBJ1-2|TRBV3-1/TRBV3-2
CASSQGEFRVSYGYTF
TGTGCCAGCAGCCAAGGCGAGTTCAGGGTCTCCTATGGCTACACCTTC
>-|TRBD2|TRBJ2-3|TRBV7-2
CASSLLAGGPHTQYF
TGTGCCAGCAGCTTACTAGCGGGAGGCCCCCATACGCAGTATTTT
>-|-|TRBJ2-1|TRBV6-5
CASTSPRDLYNEQFF
TGTGCCAGCACCTCCCCACGGGACTTGTACAATGAGCAGTTCTTC
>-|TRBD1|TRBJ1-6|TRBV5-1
CASSLEGADSPLHF
TGCGCCAGCAGCTTGGAGGGGGCTGATTCACCCCTCCACTTT
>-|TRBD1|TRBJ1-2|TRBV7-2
CASSSFRDRVTDVYGYTF
TGTGCCAGCAGCTCCTTCCGGGACAGGGTGACGGATGTTTATGGCTACACCTTC
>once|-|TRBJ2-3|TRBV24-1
CATSDFTGDTDTQYF
TGTGCCACCAGTGATTTTACAGGAGACACAGATACGCAGTATTTT
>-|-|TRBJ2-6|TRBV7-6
CASSLGWFSGANVLTF
TGTGCCAGCAGCTTAGGTTGGTTTTCTGGGGCCAACGTCCTGACTTTC
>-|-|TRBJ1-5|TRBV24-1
CATSDRQWNQPQHF
TGTGCCACCAGTGACAGACAGTGGAATCAGCCCCAGCATTTT
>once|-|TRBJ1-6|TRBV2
CASSETRDSPLHF
TGTGCCAGCAGTGAGACCAGGGATTCACCCCTCCACTTT
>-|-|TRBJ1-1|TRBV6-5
CASRGLSRNTEAFF
TGTGCCAGCAGGGGTTTGAGTAGGAACACTGAAGCTTTCTTT
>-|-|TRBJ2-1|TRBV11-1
CASSLGRTVDNEQFF
TGTGCCAGCAGCTTAGGTCGGACGGTGGACAATGAGCAGTTCTTC
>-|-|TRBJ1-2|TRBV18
CASSNTDRRLNDGYTF
TGTGCCAGCTCGAATACGGACCGACGGTTGAATGATGGCTACACCTTC
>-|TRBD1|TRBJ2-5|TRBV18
CASSPPERGQGETQYF
TGTGCCAGCTCACCACCGGAGAGGGGGCAGGGAGAGACCCAGTACTTC
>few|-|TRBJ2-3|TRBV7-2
CASSLAGGADTQYF
TGTGCCAGCAGCTTAGCCGGAGGGGCAGATACGCAGTATTTT
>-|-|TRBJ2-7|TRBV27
CASSFGRGATYEQYF
TGTGCCAGCAGTTTCGGTCGGGGGGCTACCTACGAGCAGTACTTC
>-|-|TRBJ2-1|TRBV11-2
CASSLGDSQFF
TGTGCCAGCAGCTTGGGGGATTCCCAGTTCTTC
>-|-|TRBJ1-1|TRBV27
CASSRTGFLDTEAFF
TGTGCCAGCAGTCGAACAGGGTTTCTGGACACTGAAGCTTTCTTT
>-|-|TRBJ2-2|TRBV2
CASSEYITGELFF
TGTGCCAGCAGTGAATATATCACCGGGGAGCTGTTTTTT
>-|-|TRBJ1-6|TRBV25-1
CASSGGSPNSPLHF
TGTGCCAGCAGCGGGGGCAGCCCTAATTCACCCCTCCACTTT
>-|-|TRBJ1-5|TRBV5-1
CASSLQQKNQPQHF
TGCGCCAGCAGCTTACAACAGAAGAATCAGCCCCAGCATTTT
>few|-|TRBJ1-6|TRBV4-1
CASWDGNNSPLHF
TGCGCCAGCTGGGACGGCAATAATTCACCCCTCCACTTT
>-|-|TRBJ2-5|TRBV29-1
CSVEETQYF
TGCAGCGTTGAAGAGACCCAGTACTTC
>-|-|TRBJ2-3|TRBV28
CASSGTQKSAFTDTQYF
TGTGCCAGCTCCGGGACCCAGAAATCGGCCTTCACAGATACGCAGTATTTT
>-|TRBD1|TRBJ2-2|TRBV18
CASSPRQGLDTGELFF
TGTGCCAGCTCACCACGACAGGGGTTGGACACCGGGGAGCTGTTTTTT
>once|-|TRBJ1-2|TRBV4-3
CASSQDRQSPSGYTF
TGCGCCAGCAGCCAAGATCGACAGTCCCCTAGCGGCTACACCTTC
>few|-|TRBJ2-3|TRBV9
CASSVVGSLDTQYF
TGTGCCAGCAGCGTAGTGGGTAGTTTGGATACGCAGTATTTT
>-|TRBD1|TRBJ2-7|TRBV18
CASSQTGYEQYF
TGTGCCAGCTCCCAGACAGGGTACGAGCAGTACTTC
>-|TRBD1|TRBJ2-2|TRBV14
CASSPVGGQGRTGELFF
TGTGCCAGCAGCCCTGTAGGGGGACAGGGACGGACCGGGGAGCTGTTTTTT
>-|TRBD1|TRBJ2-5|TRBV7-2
CASSSTGTAMETQYF
TGTGCCAGCAGCTCCACCGGGACAGCCATGGAGACCCAGTACTTC
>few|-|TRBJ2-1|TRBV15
CATSVNPTSSYNEQFF
TGTGCCACCAGCGTAAACCCCACCAGCTCCTACAATGAGCAGTTCTTC
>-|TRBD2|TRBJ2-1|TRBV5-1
CASSSPSGYNEQFF
TGCGCCAGCAGCTCGCCTAGCGGGTACAATGAGCAGTTCTTC
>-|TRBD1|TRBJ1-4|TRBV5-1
CASSLKDTGTGARSEKLFF
TGCGCCAGCAGCTTGAAGGACACCGGGACAGGGGCGCGTAGTGAAAAACTGTTTTTT
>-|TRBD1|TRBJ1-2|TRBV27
CASSRRDRWNYGYTF
TGTGCCAGCAGTCGCCGGGACAGATGGAACTATGGCTACACCTTC
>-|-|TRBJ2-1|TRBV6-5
CASSYSQAGNEQFF
TGTGCCAGCAGTTACTCCCAGGCGGGCAATGAGCAGTTCTTC
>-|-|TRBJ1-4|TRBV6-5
CASSRERTGEKLFF
TGTGCCAGCAGTAGGGAACGGACGGGTGAAAAACTGTTTTTT
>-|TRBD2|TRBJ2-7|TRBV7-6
CASRSLAGGGEQYF
TGTGCCAGCAGGTCTCTAGCGGGCGGTGGCGAGCAGTACTTC
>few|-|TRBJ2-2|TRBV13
CASTYTGELFF
TGTGCCAGCACATACACCGGGGAGCTGTTTTTT
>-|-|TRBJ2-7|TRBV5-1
CASSLLGAVDEQYF
TGCGCCAGCAGCTTGTTGGGGGCTGTCGACGAGCAGTACTTC
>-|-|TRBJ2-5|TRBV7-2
CASSLDGPKETQYF
TGTGCCAGCAGCTTAGACGGCCCAAAAGAGACCCAGTACTTC
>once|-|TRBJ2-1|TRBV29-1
CSAIDRNYNEQFF
TGCAGCGCGATTGACAGGAACTACAATGAGCAGTTCTTC
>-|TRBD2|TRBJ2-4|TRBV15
CATSRWTSKNIQYF
TGTGCCACCAGCAGATGGACTAGCAAAAACATTCAGTACTTC
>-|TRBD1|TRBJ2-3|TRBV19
CASSMETGLGDTQYF
TGTGCCAGTAGTATGGAGACAGGGTTGGGGGATACGCAGTATTTT
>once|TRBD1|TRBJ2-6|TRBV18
CASSPYSGQPLMGANVLTF
TGTGCCAGCTCACCCTACTCGGGACAGCCGCTGATGGGGGCCAACGTCCTGACTTTC
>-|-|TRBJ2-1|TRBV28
CASSFGQGIDNEQFF
TGTGCCAGCAGTTTCGGCCAGGGTATCGACAATGAGCAGTTCTTC
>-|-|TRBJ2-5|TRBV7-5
CARSSNRQGQETQYF
TGTGCCAGAAGCTCCAATAGACAGGGGCAAGAGACCCAGTACTTC
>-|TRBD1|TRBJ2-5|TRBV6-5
CASSSVDRVRGETQYF
TGTGCCAGCAGTTCGGTGGACAGGGTTCGGGGGGAGACCCAGTACTTC
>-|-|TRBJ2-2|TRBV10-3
CAISDGGANTGELFF
TGTGCCATCAGTGACGGCGGAGCTAACACCGGGGAGCTGTTTTTT
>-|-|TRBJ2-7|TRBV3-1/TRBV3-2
CASSQVVAGPYEQYF
TGTGCCAGCAGCCAAGTTGTGGCAGGGCCCTACGAGCAGTACTTC
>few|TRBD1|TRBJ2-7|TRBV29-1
CSALTGPYEQYF
TGCAGCGCCTTGACAGGGCCCTACGAGCAGTACTTC
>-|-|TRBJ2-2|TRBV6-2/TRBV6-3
CASSYRYRQGPGELFF
TGTGCCAGCAGTTACCGATACCGACAAGGGCCCGGGGAGCTGTTTTTT
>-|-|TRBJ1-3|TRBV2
CASKDTYSGNTIYF
TGTGCCAGCAAGGACACCTACTCTGGAAACACCATATATTTT
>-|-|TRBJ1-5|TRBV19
CASSEGRNNQPQHF
TGTGCCAGTAGTGAGGGACGGAACAATCAGCCCCAGCATTTT
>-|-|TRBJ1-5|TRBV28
CASSKLGLGHQPQHF
TGTGCCAGCAGCAAATTGGGCCTAGGGCATCAGCCCCAGCATTTT
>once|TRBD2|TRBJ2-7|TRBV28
CASSLRTSGSYEQYF
TGTGCCAGCAGTTTAAGGACTAGCGGGTCCTACGAGCAGTACTTC
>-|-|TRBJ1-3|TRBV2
CASSEGRAGHTIYF
TGTGCCAGCAGTGAGGGCAGGGCCGGGCACACCATATATTTT
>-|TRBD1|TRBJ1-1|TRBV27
CASNRDRVGTEAFF
TGTGCCAGCAACCGGGACAGGGTGGGTACTGAAGCTTTCTTT
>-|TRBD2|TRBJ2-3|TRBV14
CASSQGLGLALIPTDTQYF
TGTGCCAGCAGCCAAGGACTCGGACTAGCGCTGATCCCCACAGATACGCAGTATTTT
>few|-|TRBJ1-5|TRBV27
CASSFVGHQPQHF
TGTGCCAGCAGTTTCGTGGGGCATCAGCCCCAGCATTTT
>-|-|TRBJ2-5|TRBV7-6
CASSLMTEETQYF
TGTGCCAGCAGCTTAATGACAGAAGAGACCCAGTACTTC